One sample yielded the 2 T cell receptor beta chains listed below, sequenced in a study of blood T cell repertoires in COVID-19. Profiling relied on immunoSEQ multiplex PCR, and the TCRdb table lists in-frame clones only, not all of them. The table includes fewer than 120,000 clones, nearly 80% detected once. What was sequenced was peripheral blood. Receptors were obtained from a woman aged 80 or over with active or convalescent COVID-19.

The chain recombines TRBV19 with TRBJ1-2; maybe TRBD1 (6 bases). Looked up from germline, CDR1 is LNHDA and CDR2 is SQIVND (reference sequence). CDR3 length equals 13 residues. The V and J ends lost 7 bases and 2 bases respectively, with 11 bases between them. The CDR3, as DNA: TGTGCCAGTACCAGAACAGGGAACTATGGCTACACCTTC. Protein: CASTRTGNYGYTF.

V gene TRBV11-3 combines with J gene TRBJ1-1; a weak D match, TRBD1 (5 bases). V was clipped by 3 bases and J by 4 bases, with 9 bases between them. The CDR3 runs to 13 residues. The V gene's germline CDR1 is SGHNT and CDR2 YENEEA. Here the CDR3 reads CASSFREGTEAFF. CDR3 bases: TGTGCCAGCAGCTTCAGGGAGGGCACTGAAGCTTTCTTT.